This T cell receptor (beta chain) was recovered during a study of cytomegalovirus exposure and HLA in healthy donors. Study outcomes and limitations: In a later analysis, a missense DCLRE1C variant was linked to TCR beta V- and J-gene trimming.

The study ran its PCR with 60 Vbeta and 13 Jbeta primers. TCRdb's table, derived via immunoSEQ multiplex PCR, lists solely in-frame clones and lacks some. Here the sample spans about 160,000 clones, around 64% being singletons. This clone was seen more than once but under ten times. Its antigen is not known. The receptor comes from a woman in her twenties or thirties in good health and CMV-seronegative. Sequenced material: PBMCs.

The CDR3 region is CSGRRDSSYEQYF. CDR3 in DNA: TGCAGCGGACGACGGGACAGCTCCTACGAGCAGTACTTC. This chain uses TRBV29-1 with TRBJ2-5; 7 nucleotides agree with TRBD1. TRBJ2-7 explains the end of the DNA better; the J call may be wrong. Germline loops: CDR1 SQVTM, CDR2 ANQGSEA. CDR3 size: 13 residues.